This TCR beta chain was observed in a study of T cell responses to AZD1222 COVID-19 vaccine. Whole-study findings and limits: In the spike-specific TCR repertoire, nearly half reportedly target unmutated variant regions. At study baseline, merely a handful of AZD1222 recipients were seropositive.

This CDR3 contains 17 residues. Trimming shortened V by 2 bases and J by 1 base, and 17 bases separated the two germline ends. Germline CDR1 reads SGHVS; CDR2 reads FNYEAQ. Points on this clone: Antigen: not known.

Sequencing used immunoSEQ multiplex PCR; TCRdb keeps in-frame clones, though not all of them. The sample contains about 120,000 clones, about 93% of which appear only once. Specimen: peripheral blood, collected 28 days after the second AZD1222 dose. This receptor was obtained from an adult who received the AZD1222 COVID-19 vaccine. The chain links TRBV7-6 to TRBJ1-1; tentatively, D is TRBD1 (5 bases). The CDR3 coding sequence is TGTGCCAGCAGCTTAACGACGTTGGGACCGCAGAACACTGAAGCTTTCTTT. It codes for CASSLTTLGPQNTEAFF. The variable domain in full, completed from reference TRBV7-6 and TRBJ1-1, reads GAGVSQSPRYKVTKRGQDVALRCDPISGHVSLYWYRQALGQGPEFLTYFNYEAQQDKSGLPNDRFSAERPEGSISTLTIQRTEQRDSAMYRCASSLTTLGPQNTEAFFGQGTRLTVV.